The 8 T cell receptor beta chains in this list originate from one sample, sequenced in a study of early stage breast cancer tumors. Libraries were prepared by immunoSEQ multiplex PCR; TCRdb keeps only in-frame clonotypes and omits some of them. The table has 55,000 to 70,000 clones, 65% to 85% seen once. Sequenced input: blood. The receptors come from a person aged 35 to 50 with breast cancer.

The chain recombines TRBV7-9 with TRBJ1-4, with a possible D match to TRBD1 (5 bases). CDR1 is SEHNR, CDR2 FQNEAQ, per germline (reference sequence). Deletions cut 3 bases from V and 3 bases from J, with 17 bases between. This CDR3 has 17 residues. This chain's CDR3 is CASSFYRTLGSNEKLFF. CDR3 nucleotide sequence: TGTGCCAGCAGCTTCTACAGGACCCTGGGATCTAATGAAAAACTGTTTTTT.

The CDR3 DNA reads TGTGCCAGCAGCTTGGGCGGTGGCACAGATACGCAGTATTTT. Translated: CASSLGGGTDTQYF. The gene calls are TRBV11-3 and TRBJ2-3, with unresolved D. The CDR3 length is 14 residues. Deletions cut 3 bases from V and 1 base from J, with 8 bases between. CDR1 and CDR2 (germline): SGHNT, YENEEA.

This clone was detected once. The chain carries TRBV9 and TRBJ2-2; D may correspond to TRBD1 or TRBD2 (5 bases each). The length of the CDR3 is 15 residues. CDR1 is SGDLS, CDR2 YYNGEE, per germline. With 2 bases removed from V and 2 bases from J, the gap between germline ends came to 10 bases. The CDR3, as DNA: TGTGCCAGCAGCGTGGGGACGCTAAACACCGGGGAGCTGTTTTTT. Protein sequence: CASSVGTLNTGELFF.

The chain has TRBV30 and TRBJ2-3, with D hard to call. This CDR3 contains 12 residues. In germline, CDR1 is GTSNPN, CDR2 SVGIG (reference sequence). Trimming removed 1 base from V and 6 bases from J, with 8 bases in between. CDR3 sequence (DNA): TGTGCCTGGAGTGCTATGCTGGATACGCAGTATTTT. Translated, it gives CAWSAMLDTQYF. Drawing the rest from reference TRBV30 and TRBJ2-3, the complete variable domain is SQTIHQWPATLVQPVGSPLSLECTVEGTSNPNLYWYRQAAGRGLQLLFYSVGIGQISSEVPQNLSASRPQDRQFILSSKKLLLSDSGFYLCAWSAMLDTQYFGPGTRLTVL.

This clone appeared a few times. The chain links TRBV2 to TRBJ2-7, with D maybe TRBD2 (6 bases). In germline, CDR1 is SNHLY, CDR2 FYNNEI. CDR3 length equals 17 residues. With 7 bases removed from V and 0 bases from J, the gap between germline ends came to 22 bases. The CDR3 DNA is TGTGCCAGCACCACCCCAATGGGCTTAGCGGTCTCCTACGAGCAGTACTTC. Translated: CASTTPMGLAVSYEQYF.

The chain's CDR3 is CASSKSLAGGRDEQFF. The CDR3 DNA reads TGCGCCAGCAGTAAGAGCCTAGCGGGAGGGCGAGATGAGCAGTTCTTC. The chain recombines TRBV10-2 with TRBJ2-1; 12 bases map to TRBD2. In germline, CDR1 is WSHSY, CDR2 SAAADI. Trimming took 5 bases from V and 8 from J; bases not matched to a gene: 10. CDR3 size: 16 residues.

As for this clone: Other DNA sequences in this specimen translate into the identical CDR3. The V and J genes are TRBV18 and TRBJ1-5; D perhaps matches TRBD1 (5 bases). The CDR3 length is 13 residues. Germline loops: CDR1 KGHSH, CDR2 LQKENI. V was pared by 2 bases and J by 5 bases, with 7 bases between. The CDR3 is CASSPGGDQPQHF. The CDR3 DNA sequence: TGTGCCAGCTCACCAGGAGGGGATCAGCCCCAGCATTTT. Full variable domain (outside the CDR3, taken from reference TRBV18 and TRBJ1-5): NAGVMQNPRHLVRRRGQEARLRCSPMKGHSHVYWYRQLPEEGLKFMVYLQKENIIDESGMPKERFSAEFPKEGPSILRIQQVVRGDSAAYFCASSPGGDQPQHFGDGTRLSIL.

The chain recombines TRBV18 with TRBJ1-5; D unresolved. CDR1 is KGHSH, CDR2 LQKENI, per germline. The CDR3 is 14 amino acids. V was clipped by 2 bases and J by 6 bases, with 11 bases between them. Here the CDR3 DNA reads TGTGCCAGCTCACCAGCACCATTGGGTCAGCCCCAGCATTTT. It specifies CASSPAPLGQPQHF.